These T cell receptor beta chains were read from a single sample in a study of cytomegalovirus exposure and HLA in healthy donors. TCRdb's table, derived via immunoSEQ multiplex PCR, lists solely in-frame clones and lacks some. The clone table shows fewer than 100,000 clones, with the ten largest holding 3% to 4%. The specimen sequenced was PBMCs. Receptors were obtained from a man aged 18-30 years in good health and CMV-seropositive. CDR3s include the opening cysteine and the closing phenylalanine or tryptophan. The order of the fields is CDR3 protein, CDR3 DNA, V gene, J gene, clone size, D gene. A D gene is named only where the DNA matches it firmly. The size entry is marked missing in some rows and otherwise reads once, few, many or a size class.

CDR3 protein: CASSLSNGVSNQPQHF
CDR3 DNA: TGTGCCAGCAGTTTATCGAACGGGGTTAGCAATCAGCCCCAGCATTTT
V gene: TRBV27
J gene: TRBJ1-5
clone size: -
D gene: -

CDR3 protein: CASSLRGSNTGELFF
CDR3 DNA: TGCGCCAGCAGCTTGAGGGGATCGAACACCGGGGAGCTGTTTTTT
V gene: TRBV5-1
J gene: TRBJ2-2
clone size: -
D gene: -

CDR3 protein: CRGSSGYEQYF
CDR3 DNA: TGCAGGGGATCTAGCGGTTACGAGCAGTACTTC
V gene: TRBV20-1
J gene: TRBJ2-7
clone size: -
D gene: TRBD2

CDR3 protein: CASTDRVDEKLFF
CDR3 DNA: TGTGCCAGCACGGACAGGGTAGATGAAAAACTGTTTTTT
V gene: TRBV2
J gene: TRBJ1-4
clone size: -
D gene: TRBD1

CDR3 protein: CASSFTETGAGNTIYF
CDR3 DNA: TGCGCCAGCAGCTTCACCGAGACAGGAGCAGGAAACACCATATATTTT
V gene: TRBV5-1
J gene: TRBJ1-3
clone size: -
D gene: -

CDR3 protein: CASSDSSTGELFF
CDR3 DNA: TGTGCCAGCAGTGACTCTAGCACCGGGGAGCTGTTTTTT
V gene: TRBV6-4
J gene: TRBJ2-2
clone size: large
D gene: -

CDR3 protein: CASSLELEAEGTDTQYF
CDR3 DNA: TGTGCTAGCAGCTTAGAACTTGAAGCGGAAGGCACAGATACGCAGTATTTT
V gene: TRBV7-7
J gene: TRBJ2-3
clone size: -
D gene: -

CDR3 protein: CASSLGQGGPGELFF
CDR3 DNA: TGTGCCAGTAGCCTTGGACAGGGAGGACCCGGGGAGCTGTTTTTT
V gene: TRBV19
J gene: TRBJ2-2
clone size: -
D gene: TRBD1

CDR3 protein: CASSNLLTVGQPQHF
CDR3 DNA: TGTGCCAGTTCCAACTTGTTGACAGTCGGACAGCCCCAGCATTTT
V gene: TRBV19
J gene: TRBJ1-5
clone size: -
D gene: -

CDR3 protein: CASSVYSNYGYTF
CDR3 DNA: TGTGCCAGTAGCGTGTACAGTAACTATGGCTACACCTTC
V gene: TRBV19
J gene: TRBJ1-2
clone size: -
D gene: -

CDR3 protein: CASSHTPRGRGNEAFF
CDR3 DNA: TGTGCCAGCAGTCACACCCCTCGGGGCAGGGGGAATGAAGCTTTCTTT
V gene: TRBV28
J gene: TRBJ1-1
clone size: -
D gene: TRBD1